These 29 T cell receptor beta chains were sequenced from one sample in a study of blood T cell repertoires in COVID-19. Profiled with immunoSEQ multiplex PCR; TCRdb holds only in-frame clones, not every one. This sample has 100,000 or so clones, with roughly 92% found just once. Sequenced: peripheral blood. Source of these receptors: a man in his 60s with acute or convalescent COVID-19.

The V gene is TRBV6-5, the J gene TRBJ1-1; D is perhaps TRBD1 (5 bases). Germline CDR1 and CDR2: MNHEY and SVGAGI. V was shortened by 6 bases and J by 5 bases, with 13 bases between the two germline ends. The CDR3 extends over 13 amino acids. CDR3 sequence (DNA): TGTGCCAGCAGGGGGACTCCTAGAACTGAAGCTTTCTTT. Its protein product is CASRGTPRTEAFF.

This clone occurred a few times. CDR3 protein: CAISDRTGRSSGNTIYF. The CDR3 DNA reads as TGTGCCATCAGTGATAGGACAGGGAGAAGCTCTGGAAACACCATATATTTT. The J gene is TRBJ1-3, the V gene TRBV10-3; TRBD1 matches at 8 bases. V dropped 3 bases and J dropped 0; count of bases not matched to a gene: 7. Germline CDR1 ENHRY, CDR2 SYGVKD. The CDR3 has 17 residues.

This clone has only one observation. The chain's CDR3 is CAGARGLAGELFF. The CDR3 DNA is TGTGCGGGGGCCAGGGGGCTCGCCGGGGAGCTGTTTTTT. The J gene is TRBJ2-2, the V gene TRBV6-5; 8 nucleotides match TRBD1. CDR3 length equals 13 residues. The germline CDR1 and CDR2 sequences are MNHEY and SVGAGI.

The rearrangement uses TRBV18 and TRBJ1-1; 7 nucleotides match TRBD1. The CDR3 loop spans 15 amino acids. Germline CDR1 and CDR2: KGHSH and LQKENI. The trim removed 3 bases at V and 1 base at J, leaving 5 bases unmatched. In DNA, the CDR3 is TGTGCCAGCTCACCCCGACAGGGAGAGAACACTGAAGCTTTCTTT. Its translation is CASSPRQGENTEAFF.

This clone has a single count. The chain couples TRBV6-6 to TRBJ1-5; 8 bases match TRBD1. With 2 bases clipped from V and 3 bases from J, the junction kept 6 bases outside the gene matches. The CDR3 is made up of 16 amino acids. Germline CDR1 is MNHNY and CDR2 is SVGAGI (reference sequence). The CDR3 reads CASSYGTGKANQPQHF. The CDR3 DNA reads TGTGCCAGCAGTTACGGGACAGGAAAAGCCAATCAGCCCCAGCATTTT.

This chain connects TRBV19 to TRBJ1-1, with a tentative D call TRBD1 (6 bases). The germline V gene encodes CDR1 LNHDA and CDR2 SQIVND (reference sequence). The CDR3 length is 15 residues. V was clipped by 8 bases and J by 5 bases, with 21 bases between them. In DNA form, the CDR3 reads TGTGCCAGTCCCCCCGACAGGTCAGATGGGACTGAAGCTTTCTTT. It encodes CASPPDRSDGTEAFF.

CDR3 in DNA: TGTGCCAGCAAGCGGCCGGGCAACTCCTACAATGAGCAGTTCTTC. Amino acid sequence: CASKRPGNSYNEQFF. V usage is TRBV27 and J usage is TRBJ2-1; TRBD2 is a possible D gene (5 bases). Trimming removed 7 bases from V and 0 bases from J, with 13 bases in between. This CDR3 is 15 amino acids long. Germline V gene lookup returns CDR1 MNHEY and CDR2 SMNVEV (reference sequence).

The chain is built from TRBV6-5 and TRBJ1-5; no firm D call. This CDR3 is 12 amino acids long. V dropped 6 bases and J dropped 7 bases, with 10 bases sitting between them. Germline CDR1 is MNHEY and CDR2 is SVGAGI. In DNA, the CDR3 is TGTGCCAGCAGGGCCCTCTTCCAGCCCCAGCATTTT. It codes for CASRALFQPQHF.

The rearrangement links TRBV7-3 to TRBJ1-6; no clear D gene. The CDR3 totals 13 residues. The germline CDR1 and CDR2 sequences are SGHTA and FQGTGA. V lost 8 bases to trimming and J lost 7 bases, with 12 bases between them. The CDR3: CASGPSVNSPLHF. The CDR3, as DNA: TGTGCCAGCGGCCCCTCAGTGAATTCACCCCTCCACTTT.

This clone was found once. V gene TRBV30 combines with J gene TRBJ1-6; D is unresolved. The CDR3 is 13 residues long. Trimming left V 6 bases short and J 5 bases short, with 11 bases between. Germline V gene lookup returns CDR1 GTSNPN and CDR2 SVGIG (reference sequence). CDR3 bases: TGTGCCTGCTACCACCAAAATAATTCACCCCTCCACTTT. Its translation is CACYHQNNSPLHF.

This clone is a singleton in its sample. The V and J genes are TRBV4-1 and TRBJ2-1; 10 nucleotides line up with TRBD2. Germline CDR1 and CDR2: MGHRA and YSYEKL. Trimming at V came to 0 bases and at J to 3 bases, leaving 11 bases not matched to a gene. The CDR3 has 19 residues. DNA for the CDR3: TGCGCCAGCAGCCAAGATCGGCGCAGCGGGAGGGCTGGCTACAATGAGCAGTTCTTC. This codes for CASSQDRRSGRAGYNEQFF.

The CDR3 DNA reads as TGTGCCACCAGTGATTGGGGGGAAGGCAATCAGCCCCAGCATTTT. Amino acids: CATSDWGEGNQPQHF. The chain links TRBV24-1 to TRBJ1-5; weak D call: TRBD1 (5 bases). Germline assignment: CDR1 KGHDR and CDR2 SFDVKD. The CDR3 consists of 15 residues. V was clipped by 2 bases and J by 2 bases, with 9 bases between them.

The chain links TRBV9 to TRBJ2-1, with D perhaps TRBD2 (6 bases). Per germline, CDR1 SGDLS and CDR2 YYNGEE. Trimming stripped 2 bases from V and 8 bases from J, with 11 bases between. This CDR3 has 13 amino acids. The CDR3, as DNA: TGTGCCAGCAGCGTTGGGGGGTTCGATGAGCAGTTCTTC. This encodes CASSVGGFDEQFF.

CDR3 sequence reads: CASSVPGLVQETQYF. The CDR3 bases are TGTGCCAGCAGCGTACCGGGACTAGTTCAAGAGACCCAGTACTTC. The chain carries TRBV9 and TRBJ2-5; 8 nucleotides agree with TRBD2. The CDR3 runs 15 residues. The germline CDR1 and CDR2 sequences are SGDLS and YYNGEE. Germline trimming cut 1 base from V and 2 bases from J; bases unmatched to any gene: 4.

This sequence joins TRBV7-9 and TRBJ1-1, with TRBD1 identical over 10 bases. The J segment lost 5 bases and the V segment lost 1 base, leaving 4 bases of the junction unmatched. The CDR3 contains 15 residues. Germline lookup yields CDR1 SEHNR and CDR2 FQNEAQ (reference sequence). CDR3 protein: CASSLDGQGGTEAFF. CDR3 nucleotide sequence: TGTGCCAGCAGCTTAGACGGACAGGGGGGAACTGAAGCTTTCTTT.

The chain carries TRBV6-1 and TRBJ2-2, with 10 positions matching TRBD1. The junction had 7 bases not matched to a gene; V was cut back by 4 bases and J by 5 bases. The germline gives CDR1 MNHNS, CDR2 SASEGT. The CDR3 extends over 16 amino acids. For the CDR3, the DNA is TGTGCCAGCAGTGTGTTAAGGACAGGGGGAACCGGGGAGCTGTTTTTT. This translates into CASSVLRTGGTGELFF.

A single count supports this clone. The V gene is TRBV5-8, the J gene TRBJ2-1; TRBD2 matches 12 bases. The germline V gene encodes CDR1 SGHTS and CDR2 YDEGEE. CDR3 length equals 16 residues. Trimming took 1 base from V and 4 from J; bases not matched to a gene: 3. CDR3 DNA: TGTGCCAGCAGCTTGCTAGCGGGAGGGGCTTACAATGAGCAGTTCTTC. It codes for CASSLLAGGAYNEQFF.

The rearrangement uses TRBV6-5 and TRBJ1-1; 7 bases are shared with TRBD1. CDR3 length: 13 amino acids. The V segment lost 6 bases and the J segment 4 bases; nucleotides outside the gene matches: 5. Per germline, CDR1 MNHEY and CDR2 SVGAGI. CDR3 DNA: TGTGCCAGCAGACTCACAGGGGTCACTGAAGCTTTCTTT. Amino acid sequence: CASRLTGVTEAFF.

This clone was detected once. The CDR3: CASSYQRTQETQYF. CDR3 in DNA: TGCGCCAGCAGCTATCAGCGGACCCAAGAGACCCAGTACTTC. The chain employs TRBV5-1 and TRBJ2-5, with D perhaps TRBD2 (5 bases). There are 14 residues in the CDR3. Germline CDR1 and CDR2: SGHRS and YFSETQ. V lost 3 bases and J lost 1, with 10 bases in between.

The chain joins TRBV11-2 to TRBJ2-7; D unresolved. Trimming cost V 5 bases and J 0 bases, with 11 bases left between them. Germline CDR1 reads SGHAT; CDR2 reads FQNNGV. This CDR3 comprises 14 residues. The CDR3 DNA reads TGTGCCAGCAGCCTCCAGGTAAACTCCTACGAGCAGTACGTC. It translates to CASSLQVNSYEQYV.

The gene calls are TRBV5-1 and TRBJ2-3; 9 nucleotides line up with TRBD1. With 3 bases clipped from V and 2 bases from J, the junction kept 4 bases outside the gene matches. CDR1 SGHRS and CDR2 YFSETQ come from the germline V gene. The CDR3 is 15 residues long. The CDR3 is CASSSGTGITDTQYF. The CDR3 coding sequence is TGCGCCAGCAGCTCCGGGACAGGGATCACAGATACGCAGTATTTT.

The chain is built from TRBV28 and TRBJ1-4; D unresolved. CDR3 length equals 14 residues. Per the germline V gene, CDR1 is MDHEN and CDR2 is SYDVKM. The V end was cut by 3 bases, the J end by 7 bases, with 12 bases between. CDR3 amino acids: CASSFRGGGEKLFF. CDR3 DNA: TGTGCCAGCAGTTTCCGTGGCGGTGGTGAAAAACTGTTTTTT. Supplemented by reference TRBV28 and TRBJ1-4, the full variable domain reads DVKVTQSSRYLVKRTGEKVFLECVQDMDHENMFWYRQDPGLGLRLIYFSYDVKMKEKGDIPEGYSVSREKKERFSLILESASTNQTSMYLCASSFRGGGEKLFFGSGTQLSVL.

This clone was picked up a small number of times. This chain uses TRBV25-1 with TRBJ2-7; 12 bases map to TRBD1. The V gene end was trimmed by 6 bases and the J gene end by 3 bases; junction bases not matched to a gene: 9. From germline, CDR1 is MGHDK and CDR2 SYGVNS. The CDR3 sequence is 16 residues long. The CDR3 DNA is TGTGCCAGCAGGGCTTCCGGGACAGGGGGCATCTACGAGCAGTACTTC. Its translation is CASRASGTGGIYEQYF.

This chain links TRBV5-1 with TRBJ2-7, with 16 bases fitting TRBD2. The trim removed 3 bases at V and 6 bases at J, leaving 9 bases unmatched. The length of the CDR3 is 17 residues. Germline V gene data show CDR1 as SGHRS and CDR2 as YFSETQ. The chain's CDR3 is CASSSGLAGGPYREQYV. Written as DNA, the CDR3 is TGCGCCAGCAGCTCGGGACTAGCGGGAGGGCCATATCGCGAGCAGTACGTC.

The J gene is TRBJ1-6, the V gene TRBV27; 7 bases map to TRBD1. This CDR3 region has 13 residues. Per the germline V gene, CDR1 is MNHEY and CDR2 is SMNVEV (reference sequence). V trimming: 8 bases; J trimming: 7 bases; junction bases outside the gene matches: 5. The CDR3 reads CASCEGANSPLHF. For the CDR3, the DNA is TGTGCCAGCTGCGAGGGGGCCAATTCACCCCTCCACTTT.

In DNA form, the CDR3 reads TGTGCCTGGAAACCGGGGACTAATGAAAAACTGTTTTTT. This encodes CAWKPGTNEKLFF. V is TRBV30 and J is TRBJ1-4; D not resolved. V was clipped by 4 bases and J by 2 bases, with 8 bases between them. This CDR3 region has 13 residues. CDR1 is GTSNPN and CDR2 is SVGIG in the germline V gene (reference sequence).

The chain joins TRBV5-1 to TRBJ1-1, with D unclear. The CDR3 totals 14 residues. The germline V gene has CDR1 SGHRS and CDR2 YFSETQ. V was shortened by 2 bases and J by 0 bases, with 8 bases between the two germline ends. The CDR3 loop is CASSFAGMNTEAFF. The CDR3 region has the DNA TGCGCCAGCAGCTTTGCGGGCATGAACACTGAAGCTTTCTTT.

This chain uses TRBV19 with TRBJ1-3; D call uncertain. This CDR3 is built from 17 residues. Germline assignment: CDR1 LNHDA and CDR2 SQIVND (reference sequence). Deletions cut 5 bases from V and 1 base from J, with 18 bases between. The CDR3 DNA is TGTGCCAGTAGTGTCCCGGTTGGGGAGTTGTCTGGAAACACCATATATTTT. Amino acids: CASSVPVGELSGNTIYF. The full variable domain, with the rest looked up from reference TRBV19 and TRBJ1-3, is DGGITQSPKYLFRKEGQNVTLSCEQNLNHDAMYWYRQDPGQGLRLIYYSQIVNDFQKGDIAEGYSVSREKKESFPLTVTSAQKNPTAFYLCASSVPVGELSGNTIYFGEGSWLTVV.

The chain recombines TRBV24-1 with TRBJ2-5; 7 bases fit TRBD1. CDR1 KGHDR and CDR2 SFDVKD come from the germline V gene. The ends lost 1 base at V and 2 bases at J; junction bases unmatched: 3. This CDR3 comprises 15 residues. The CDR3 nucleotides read TGTGCCACCAGTGATTTCCGGGACAGACAAGAGACCCAGTACTTC. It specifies CATSDFRDRQETQYF.